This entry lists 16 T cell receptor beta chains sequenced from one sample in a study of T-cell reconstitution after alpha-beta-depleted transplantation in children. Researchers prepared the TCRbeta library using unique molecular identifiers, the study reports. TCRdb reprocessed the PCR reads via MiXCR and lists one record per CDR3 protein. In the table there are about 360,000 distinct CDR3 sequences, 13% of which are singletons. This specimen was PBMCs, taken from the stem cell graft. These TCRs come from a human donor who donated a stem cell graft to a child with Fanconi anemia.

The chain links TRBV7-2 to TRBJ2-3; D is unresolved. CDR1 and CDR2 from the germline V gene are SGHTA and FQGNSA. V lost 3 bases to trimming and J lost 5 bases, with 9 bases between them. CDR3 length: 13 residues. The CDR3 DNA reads TGTGCCAGCAGCTTCAACAGAGTAGATACGCAGTATTTT. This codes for CASSFNRVDTQYF.

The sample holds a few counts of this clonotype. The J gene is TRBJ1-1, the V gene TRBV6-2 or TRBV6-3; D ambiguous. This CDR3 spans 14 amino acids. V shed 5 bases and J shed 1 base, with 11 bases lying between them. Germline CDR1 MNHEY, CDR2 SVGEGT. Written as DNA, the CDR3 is TGTGCCAGCAGTCAACGACCAGGGAACACTGAAGCTTTCTTT. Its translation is CASSQRPGNTEAFF.

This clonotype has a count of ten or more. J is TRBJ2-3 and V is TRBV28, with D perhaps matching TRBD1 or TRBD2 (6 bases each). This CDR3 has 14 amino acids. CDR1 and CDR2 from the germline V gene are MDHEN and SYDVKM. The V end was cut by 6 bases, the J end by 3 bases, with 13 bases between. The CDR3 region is CASSRRGWTDTQYF. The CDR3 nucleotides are TGTGCCAGCAGCCGGAGGGGGTGGACAGATACGCAGTATTTT.

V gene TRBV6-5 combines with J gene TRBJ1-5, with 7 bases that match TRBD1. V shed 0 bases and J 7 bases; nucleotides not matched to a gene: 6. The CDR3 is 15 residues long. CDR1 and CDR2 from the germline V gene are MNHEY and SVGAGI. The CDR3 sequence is CASSYSTGPGQPQHF. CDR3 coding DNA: TGTGCCAGCAGTTACTCGACAGGGCCGGGGCAGCCCCAGCATTTT.

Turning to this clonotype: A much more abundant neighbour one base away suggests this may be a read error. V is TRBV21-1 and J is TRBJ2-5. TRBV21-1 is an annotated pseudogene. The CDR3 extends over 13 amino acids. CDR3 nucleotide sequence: TGTGCCAGCAGCAGGGAAACATACCAGACCCAGCACTTC. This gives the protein CASSRETYQTQHF.

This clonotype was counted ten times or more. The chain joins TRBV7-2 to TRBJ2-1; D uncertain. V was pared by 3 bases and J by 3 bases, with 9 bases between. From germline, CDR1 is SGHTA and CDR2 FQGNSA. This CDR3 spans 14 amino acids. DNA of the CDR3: TGTGCCAGCAGCTTCTCCAGCGTCTACAATGAGCAGTTCTTC. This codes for CASSFSSVYNEQFF. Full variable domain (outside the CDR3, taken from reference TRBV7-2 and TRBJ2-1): GAGVSQSPSNKVTEKGKDVELRCDPISGHTALYWYRQSLGQGLEFLIYFQGNSAPDKSGLPSDRFSAERTGGSVSTLTIQRTQQEDSAVYLCASSFSSVYNEQFFGPGTRLTVL.

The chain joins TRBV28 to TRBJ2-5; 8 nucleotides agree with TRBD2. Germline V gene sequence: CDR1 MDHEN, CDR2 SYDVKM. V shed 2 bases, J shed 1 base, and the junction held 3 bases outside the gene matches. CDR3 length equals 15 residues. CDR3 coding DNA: TGTGCCAGCAGTTTACCTACTAGCGGCCAAGAGACCCAGTACTTC. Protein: CASSLPTSGQETQYF. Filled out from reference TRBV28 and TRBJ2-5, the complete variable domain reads DVKVTQSSRYLVKRTGEKVFLECVQDMDHENMFWYRQDPGLGLRLIYFSYDVKMKEKGDIPEGYSVSREKKERFSLILESASTNQTSMYLCASSLPTSGQETQYFGPGTRLLVL.

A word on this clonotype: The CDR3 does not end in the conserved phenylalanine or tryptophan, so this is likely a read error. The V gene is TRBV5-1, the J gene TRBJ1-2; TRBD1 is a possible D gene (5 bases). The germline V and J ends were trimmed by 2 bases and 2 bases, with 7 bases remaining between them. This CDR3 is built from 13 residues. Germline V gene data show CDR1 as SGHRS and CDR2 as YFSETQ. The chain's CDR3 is CASSFGGNYGYTC. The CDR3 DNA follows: TGCGCCAGCAGCTTTGGGGGAAACTATGGCTACACCTGC.

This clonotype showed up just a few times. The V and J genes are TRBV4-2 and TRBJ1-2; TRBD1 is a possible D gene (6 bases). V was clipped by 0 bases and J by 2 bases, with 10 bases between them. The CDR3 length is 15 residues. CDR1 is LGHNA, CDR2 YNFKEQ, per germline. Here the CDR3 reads CASSQEDSMNYGYTF. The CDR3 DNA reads TGTGCCAGCAGCCAAGAGGACAGTATGAACTATGGCTACACCTTC.

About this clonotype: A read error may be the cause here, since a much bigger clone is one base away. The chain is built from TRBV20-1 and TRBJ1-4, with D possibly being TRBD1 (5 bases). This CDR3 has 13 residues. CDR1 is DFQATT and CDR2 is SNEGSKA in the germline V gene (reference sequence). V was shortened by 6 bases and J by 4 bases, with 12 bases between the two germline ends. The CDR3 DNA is TGCAGTGCACTGGGACCGAGTAATGAAAAACTGTTTTTT. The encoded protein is CSALGPSNEKLFF.

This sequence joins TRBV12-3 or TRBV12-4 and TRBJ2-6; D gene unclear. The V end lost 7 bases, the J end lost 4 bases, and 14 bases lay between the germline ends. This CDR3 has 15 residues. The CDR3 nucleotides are TGTGCCAGCACCCCCCCGTCTGTCGGGGCCAACGTCCTGACTTTC. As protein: CASTPPSVGANVLTF.

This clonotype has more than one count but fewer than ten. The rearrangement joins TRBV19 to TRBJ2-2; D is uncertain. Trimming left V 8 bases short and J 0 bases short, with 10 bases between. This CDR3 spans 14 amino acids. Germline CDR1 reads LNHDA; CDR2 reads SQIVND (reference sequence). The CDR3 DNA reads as TGTGCCAGTTGCTGGCAAGCGAACACCGGGGAGCTGTTTTTT. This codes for CASCWQANTGELFF.

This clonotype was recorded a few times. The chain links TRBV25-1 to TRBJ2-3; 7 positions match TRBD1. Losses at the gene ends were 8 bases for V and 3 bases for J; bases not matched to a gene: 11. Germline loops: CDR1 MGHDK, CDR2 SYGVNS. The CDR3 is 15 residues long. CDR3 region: CASVGTEKFTDTQYF. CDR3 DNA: TGTGCCAGCGTGGGGACAGAAAAATTTACAGATACGCAGTATTTT.

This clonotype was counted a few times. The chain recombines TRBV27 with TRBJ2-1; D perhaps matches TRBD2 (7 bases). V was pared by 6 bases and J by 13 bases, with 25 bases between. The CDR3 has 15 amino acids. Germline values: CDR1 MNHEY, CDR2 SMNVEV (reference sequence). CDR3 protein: CASSQEGGRISKQFF. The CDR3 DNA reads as TGTGCCAGCAGCCAGGAGGGGGGGCGCATCTCAAAACAGTTCTTC.

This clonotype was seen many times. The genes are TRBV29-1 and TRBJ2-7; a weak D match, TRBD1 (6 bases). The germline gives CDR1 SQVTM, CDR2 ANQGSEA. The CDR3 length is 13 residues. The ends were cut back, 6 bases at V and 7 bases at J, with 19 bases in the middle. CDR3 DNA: TGCAGCGTGGGTGACCTCCAGGGGAAGGAGCAGTACTTC. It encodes CSVGDLQGKEQYF.

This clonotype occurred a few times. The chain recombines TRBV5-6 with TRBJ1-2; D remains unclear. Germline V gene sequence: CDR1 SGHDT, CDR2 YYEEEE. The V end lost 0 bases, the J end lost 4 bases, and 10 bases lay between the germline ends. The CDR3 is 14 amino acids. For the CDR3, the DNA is TGTGCCAGCAGCTTGGAGGAGGTCCGCTATGGCTACACCTTC. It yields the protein CASSLEEVRYGYTF. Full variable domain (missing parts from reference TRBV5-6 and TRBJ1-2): DAGVTQSPTHLIKTRGQQVTLRCSPKSGHDTVSWYQQALGQGPQFIFQYYEEEERQRGNFPDRFSGHQFPNYSSELNVNALLLGDSALYLCASSLEEVRYGYTFGSGTRLTVV.